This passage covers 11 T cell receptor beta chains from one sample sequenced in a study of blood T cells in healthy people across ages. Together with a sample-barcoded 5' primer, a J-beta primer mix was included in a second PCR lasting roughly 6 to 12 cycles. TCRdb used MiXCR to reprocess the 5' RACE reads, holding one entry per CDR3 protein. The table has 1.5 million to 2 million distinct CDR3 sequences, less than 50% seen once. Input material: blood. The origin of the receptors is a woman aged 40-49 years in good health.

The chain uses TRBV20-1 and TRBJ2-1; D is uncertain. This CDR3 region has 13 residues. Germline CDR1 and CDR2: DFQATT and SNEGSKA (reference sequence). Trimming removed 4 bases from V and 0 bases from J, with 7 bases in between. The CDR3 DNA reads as TGCAGTGCTATGGCTAGCTCCTACAATGAGCAGTTCTTC. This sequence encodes CSAMASSYNEQFF.

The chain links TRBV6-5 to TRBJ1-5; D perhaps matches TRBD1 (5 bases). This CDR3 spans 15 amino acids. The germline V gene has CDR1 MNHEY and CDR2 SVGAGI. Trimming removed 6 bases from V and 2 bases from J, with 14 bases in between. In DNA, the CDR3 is TGTGCCAGCAGGCCGGTCGGGGGTGGCAATCAGCCCCAGCATTTT. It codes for CASRPVGGGNQPQHF.

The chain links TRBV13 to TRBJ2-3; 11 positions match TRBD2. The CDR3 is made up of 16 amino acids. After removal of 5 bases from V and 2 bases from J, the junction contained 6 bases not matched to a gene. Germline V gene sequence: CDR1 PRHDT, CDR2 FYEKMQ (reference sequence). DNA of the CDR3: TGTGCCAGCAGCACCAGACTAGCGGGGCACACAGATACGCAGTATTTT. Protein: CASSTRLAGHTDTQYF.

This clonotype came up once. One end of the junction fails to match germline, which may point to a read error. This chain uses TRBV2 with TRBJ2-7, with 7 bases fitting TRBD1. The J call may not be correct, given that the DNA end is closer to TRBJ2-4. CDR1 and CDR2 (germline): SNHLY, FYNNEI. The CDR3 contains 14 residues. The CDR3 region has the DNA TGTGCCAGCAGCGAAGACAGGGCGATAAACATTCAGTACTTC. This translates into CASSEDRAINIQYF.

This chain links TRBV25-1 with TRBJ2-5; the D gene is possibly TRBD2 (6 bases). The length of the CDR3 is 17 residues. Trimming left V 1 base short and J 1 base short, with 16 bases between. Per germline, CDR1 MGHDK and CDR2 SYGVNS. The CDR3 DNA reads TGTGCCAGCAGTGAATCGGGAGTAGCGGTCATCCAAGAGACCCAGTACTTC. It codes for CASSESGVAVIQETQYF.

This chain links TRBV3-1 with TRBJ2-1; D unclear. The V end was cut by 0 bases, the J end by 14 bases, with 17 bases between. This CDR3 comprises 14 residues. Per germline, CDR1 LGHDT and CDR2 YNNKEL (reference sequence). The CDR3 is CASSQDTGRPSEFF. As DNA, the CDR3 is TGTGCCAGCAGCCAAGATACCGGACGTCCATCGGAGTTCTTC.

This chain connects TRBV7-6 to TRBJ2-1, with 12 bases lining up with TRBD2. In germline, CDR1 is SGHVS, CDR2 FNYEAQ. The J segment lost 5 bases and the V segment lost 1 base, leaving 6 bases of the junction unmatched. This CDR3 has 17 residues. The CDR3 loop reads CASSLEVPSGGDNEQFF. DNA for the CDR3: TGTGCCAGCAGCTTAGAAGTGCCTAGCGGGGGGGACAATGAGCAGTTCTTC.

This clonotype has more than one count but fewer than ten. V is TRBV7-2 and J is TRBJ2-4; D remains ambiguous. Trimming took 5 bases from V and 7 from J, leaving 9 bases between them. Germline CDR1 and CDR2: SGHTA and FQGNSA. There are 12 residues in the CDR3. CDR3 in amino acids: CASSPLGNIQYF. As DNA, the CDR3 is TGTGCCAGCAGCCCCCTTGGGAACATTCAGTACTTC.

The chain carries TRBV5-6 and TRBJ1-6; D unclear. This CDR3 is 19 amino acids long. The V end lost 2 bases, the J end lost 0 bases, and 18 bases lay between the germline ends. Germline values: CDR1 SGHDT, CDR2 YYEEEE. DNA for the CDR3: TGTGCCAGCAGCTTAGTGGCTTTGGCCTCGTCCTCCTATAATTCACCCCTCCACTTT. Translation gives CASSLVALASSSYNSPLHF.

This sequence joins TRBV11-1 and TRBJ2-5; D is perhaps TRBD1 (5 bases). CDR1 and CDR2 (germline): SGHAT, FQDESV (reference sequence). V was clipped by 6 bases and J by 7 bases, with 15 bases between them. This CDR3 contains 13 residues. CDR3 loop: CASSKQAPRTQYF. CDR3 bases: TGTGCCAGCAGTAAACAGGCCCCCCGGACCCAGTACTTC.

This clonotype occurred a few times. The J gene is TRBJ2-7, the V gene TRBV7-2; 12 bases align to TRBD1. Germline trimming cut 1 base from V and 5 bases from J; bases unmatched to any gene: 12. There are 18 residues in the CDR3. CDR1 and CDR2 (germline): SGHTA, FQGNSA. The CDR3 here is CASSLGGLPGQGAHEQYF. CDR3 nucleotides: TGTGCCAGCAGCTTAGGGGGCTTACCGGGACAGGGGGCCCACGAGCAGTACTTC.